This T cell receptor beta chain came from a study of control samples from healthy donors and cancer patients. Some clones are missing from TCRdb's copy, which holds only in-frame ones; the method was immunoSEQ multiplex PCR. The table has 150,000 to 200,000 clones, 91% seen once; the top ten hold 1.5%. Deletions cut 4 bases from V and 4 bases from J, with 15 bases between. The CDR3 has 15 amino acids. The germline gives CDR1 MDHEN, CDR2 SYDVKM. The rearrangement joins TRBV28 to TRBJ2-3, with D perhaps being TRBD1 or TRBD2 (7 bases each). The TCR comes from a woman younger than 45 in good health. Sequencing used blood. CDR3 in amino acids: CASSSRGAGADTQYF. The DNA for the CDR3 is TGTGCCAGCAGTTCCAGGGGGGCGGGGGCAGATACGCAGTATTTT.